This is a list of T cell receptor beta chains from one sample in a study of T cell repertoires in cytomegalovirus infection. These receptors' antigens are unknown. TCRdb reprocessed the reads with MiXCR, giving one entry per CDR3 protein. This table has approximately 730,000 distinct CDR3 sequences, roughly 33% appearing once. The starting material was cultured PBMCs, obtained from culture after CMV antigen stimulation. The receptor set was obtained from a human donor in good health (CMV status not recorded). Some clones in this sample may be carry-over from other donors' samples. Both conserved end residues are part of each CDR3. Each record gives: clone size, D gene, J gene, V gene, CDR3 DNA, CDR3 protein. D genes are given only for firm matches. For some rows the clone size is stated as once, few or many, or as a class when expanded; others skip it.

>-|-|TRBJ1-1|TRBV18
TGTGCCAGCTCACCACGGTGGGACAACACTGAAGCTTTCTTT
CASSPRWDNTEAFF
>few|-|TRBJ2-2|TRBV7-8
TGTGCCAGCAGCACCAGGCGGACGAACACCGGGGAGCTGTTTTTT
CASSTRRTNTGELFF
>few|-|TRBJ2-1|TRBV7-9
TGTGCCAGCAGCTTTCCCACATACAATGAGCAGTTCTTC
CASSFPTYNEQFF
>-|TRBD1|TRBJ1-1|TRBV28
TGTGCCAGCACCGATCGACAGGGCAACACTGAAGCTTTCTTT
CASTDRQGNTEAFF
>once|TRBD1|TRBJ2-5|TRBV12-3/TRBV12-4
TGTGCCAGCAGTTTTAAGAGACCTTGGACAGGGGGGGAGACCCAGTACTTC
CASSFKRPWTGGETQYF
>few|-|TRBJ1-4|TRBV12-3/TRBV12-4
TGTGCCAGCACGCAGGGACCGCGGAATGAAAAACTGTTTTTT
CASTQGPRNEKLFF
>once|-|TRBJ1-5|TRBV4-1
TGCGCCAGCAGCCGGGTGGGGGGTGGCAATCAGCCCCAGCATTTT
CASSRVGGGNQPQHF
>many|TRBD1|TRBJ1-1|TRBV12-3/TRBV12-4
TGTGCCAGCAGCCCGGGACAGGGGGCTGAAGCTTTCTTT
CASSPGQGAEAFF
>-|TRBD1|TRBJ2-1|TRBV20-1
TGCAGTCCTGCCCAGGGGGAAGACGATGAGCAGTTCTTC
CSPAQGEDDEQFF
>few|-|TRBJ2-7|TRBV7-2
TGTGCCAGCAGCTATACGATAGGGACATCTCACTACGAGCAGTACTTC
CASSYTIGTSHYEQYF
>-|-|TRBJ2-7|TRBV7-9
TGTGCCAGCAGCTTTGAGGGACGGGGGTACGAGCAGTACTTC
CASSFEGRGYEQYF
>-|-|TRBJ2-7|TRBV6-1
TGTGCCAGCAGTGAGGTGTTGGGGACCTCCTTCCTCTACGAGCAGTACTTC
CASSEVLGTSFLYEQYF
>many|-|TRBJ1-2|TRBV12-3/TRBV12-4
TGTGCCAGCAGCCCCCGGGGGCGGGACTATGGCTACACCTTC
CASSPRGRDYGYTF
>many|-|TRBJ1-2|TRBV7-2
TGTGCCAGCATGGCCAAGGACAGACGTCTCTATGGCTACACCTTC
CASMAKDRRLYGYTF
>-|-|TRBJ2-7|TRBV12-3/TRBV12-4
TGTGCCAGCACTCCCGGGACCGCGGATTACGAGCAGTACTTC
CASTPGTADYEQYF
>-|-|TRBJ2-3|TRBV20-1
TGCAGTGCGGGACCAGCAGATACGCAGTATTTT
CSAGPADTQYF
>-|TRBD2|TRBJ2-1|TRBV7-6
TGTGCCAGCAGCTTAGCGGGACTAGCGCACAATGAGCAGTTCTTC
CASSLAGLAHNEQFF
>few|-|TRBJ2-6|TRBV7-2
TGTGCCAGCAGCTTAACGGTTGGGGCCAACGTCCTGACTTTC
CASSLTVGANVLTF
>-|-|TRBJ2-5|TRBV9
TGTGCCAGCAGCCCACGACAGTTGGAGACCCAGTACTTC
CASSPRQLETQYF
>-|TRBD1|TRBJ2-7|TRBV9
TGTGCCAGCAGCCCAGGGACAGGGACCTGGGAGCAGTACTTC
CASSPGTGTWEQYF
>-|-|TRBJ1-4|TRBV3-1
TGTGCCAGCAGCCAAGAGCATGGGACACTCACTAATGAAAAACTGTTTTTT
CASSQEHGTLTNEKLFF
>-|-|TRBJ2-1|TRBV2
TGTGCCAGCAGTAAAACAGGAGGGTCTCGGGGCAATGAGCAGTTCTTC
CASSKTGGSRGNEQFF
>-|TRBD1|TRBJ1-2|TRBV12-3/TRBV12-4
TGTGCCAGCAGTTTTAATACAGGGGAGGATGGCTACACCTTC
CASSFNTGEDGYTF
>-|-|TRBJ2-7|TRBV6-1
TGTGCCAGCAAGAGGGCGGGACCTGGCTCCTACGAGCAGTACTTC
CASKRAGPGSYEQYF
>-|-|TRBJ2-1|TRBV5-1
TGCGCCAGCAGCTTGCGGGCCGTTCACGAGCAGTTCTTC
CASSLRAVHEQFF
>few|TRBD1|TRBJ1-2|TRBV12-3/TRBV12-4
TGTGCCAGCAGACCGGGACAGGGGGTCGGCTATGGCTACACCTTC
CASRPGQGVGYGYTF
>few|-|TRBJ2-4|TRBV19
TGTGCCAGTAGTATGTTCAGAGCCAAAAACATTCAGTACTTC
CASSMFRAKNIQYF
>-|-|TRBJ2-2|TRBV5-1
TGCGCCAGCAGCTTGGTCAGCGGCACCGGGGAGCTGTTTTTT
CASSLVSGTGELFF
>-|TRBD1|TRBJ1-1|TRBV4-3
TGCGCCAGCAGCCAGGACAGGGGCTCGGATGAAGCTTTCTTT
CASSQDRGSDEAFF